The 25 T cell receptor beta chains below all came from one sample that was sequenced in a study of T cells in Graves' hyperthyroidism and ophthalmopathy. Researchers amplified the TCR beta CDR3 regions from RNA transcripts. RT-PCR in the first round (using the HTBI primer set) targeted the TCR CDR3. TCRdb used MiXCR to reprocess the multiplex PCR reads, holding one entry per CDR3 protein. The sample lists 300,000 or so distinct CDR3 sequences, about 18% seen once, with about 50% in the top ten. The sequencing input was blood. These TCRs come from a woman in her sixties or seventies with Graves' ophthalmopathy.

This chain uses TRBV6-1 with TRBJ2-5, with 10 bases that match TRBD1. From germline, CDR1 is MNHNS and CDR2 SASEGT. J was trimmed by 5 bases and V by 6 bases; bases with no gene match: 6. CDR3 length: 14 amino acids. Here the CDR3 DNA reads TGTGCCAGCAGCTGGGGGACAGGGGCCGAGACCCAGTACTTC. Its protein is CASSWGTGAETQYF.

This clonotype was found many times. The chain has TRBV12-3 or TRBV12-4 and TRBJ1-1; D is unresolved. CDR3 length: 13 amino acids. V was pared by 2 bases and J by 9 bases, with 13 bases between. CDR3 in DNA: TGTGCCAGCAGTTTAATCCCGAGAAGCAAAGCTTTCTTT. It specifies CASSLIPRSKAFF.

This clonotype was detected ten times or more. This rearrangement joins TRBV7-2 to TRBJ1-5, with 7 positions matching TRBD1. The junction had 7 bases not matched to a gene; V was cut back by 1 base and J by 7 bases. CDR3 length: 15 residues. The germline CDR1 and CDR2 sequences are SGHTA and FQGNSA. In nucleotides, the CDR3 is TGTGCCAGCAGCTTAGATTTCAGGGGGGAACAGCCCCAGCATTTT. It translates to CASSLDFRGEQPQHF. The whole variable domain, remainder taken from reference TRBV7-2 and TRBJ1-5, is GAGVSQSPSNKVTEKGKDVELRCDPISGHTALYWYRQSLGQGLEFLIYFQGNSAPDKSGLPSDRFSAERTGGSVSTLTIQRTQQEDSAVYLCASSLDFRGEQPQHFGDGTRLSIL.

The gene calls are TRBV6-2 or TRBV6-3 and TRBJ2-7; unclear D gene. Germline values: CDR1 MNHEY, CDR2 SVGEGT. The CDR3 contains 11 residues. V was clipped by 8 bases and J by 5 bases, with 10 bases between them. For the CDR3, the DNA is TGTGCCAGCTCCAACTTTGACGAGCAGTACTTC. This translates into CASSNFDEQYF.

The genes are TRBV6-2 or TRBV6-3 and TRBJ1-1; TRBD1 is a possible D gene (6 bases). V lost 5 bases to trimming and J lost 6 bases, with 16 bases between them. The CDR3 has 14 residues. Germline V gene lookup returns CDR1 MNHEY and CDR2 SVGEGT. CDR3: CASSTKQGRAEAFF. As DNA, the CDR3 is TGTGCCAGCAGTACCAAACAGGGTCGGGCTGAAGCTTTCTTT.

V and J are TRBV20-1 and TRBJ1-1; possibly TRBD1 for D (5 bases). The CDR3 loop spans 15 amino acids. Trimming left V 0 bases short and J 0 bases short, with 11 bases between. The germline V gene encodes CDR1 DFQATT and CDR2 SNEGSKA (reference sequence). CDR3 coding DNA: TGCAGTGCTAGAGATCACAGGACCATGAACACTGAAGCTTTCTTT. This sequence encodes CSARDHRTMNTEAFF.

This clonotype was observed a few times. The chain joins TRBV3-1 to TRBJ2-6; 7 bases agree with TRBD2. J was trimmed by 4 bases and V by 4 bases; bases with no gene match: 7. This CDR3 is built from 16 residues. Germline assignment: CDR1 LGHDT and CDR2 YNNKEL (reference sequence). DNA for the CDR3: TGTGCCAGCAGCCCTGGGACTAAAGCGGGGGCCAACGTCCTGACTTTC. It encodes CASSPGTKAGANVLTF. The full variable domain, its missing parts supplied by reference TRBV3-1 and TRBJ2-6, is DTAVSQTPKYLVTQMGNDKSIKCEQNLGHDTMYWYKQDSKKFLKIMFSYNNKELIINETVPNRFSPKSPDKAHLNLHINSLELGDSAVYFCASSPGTKAGANVLTFGAGSRLTVL.

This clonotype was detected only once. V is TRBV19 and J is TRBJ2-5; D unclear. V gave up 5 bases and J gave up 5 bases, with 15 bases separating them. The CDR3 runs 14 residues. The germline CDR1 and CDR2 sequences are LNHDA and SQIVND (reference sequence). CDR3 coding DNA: TGTGCCAGTAGTCATCTAGGAACTCGGGAGACCCAGTACTTC. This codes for CASSHLGTRETQYF.

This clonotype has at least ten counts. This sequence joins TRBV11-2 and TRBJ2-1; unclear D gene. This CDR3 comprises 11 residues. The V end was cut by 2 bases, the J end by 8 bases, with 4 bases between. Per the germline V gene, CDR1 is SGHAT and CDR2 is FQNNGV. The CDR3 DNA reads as TGTGCCAGCAGCTTACGGGATGAGCAGTTCTTC. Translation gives CASSLRDEQFF.

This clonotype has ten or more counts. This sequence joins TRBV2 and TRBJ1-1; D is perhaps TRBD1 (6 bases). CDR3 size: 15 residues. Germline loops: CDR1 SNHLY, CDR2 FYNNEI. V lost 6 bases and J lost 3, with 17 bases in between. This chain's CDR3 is CASRLIQGEDTEAFF. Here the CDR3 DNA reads TGTGCCAGCAGATTAATACAGGGAGAGGACACTGAAGCTTTCTTT. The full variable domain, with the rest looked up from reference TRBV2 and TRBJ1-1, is EPEVTQTPSHQVTQMGQEVILRCVPISNHLYFYWYRQILGQKVEFLVSFYNNEISEKSEIFDDQFSVERPDGSNFTLKIRSTKLEDSAMYFCASRLIQGEDTEAFFGQGTRLTVV.

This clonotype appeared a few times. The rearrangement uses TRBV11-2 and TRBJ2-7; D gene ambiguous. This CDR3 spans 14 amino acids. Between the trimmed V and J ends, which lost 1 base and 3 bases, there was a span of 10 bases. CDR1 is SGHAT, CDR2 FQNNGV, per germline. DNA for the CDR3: TGTGCCAGCAGCTTAGCCCCAGTGGGCTACGAGCAGTACTTC. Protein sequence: CASSLAPVGYEQYF. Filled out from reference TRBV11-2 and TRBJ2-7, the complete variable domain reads EAGVAQSPRYKIIEKRQSVAFWCNPISGHATLYWYQQILGQGPKLLIQFQNNGVVDDSQLPKDRFSAERLKGVDSTLKIQPAKLEDSAVYLCASSLAPVGYEQYFGPGTRLTVT.

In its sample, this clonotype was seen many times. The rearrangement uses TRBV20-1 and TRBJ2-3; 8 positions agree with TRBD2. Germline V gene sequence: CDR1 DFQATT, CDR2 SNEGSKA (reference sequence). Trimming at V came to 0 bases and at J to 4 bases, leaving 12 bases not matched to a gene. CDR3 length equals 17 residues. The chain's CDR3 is CSARDHYGGARADTQYF. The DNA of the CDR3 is TGCAGTGCTAGAGACCATTACGGGGGGGCAAGAGCAGATACGCAGTATTTT.

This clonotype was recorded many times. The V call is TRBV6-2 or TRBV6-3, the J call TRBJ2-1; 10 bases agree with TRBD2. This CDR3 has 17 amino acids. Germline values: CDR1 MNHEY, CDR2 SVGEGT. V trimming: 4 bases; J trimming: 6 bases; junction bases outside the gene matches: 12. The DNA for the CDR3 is TGTGCCAGCAGTTCCGCTACTAGCGGGGAGTACCTCAATGAGCAGTTCTTC. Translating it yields CASSSATSGEYLNEQFF.

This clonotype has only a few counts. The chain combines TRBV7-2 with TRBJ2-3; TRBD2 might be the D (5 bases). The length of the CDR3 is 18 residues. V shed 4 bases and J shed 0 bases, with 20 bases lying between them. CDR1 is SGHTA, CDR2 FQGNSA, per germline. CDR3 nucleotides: TGTGCCAGCAGCTCATACTCCCCGGAAGACTATAGCACAGATACGCAGTATTTT. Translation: CASSSYSPEDYSTDTQYF. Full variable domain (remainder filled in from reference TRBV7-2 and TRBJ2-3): GAGVSQSPSNKVTEKGKDVELRCDPISGHTALYWYRQSLGQGLEFLIYFQGNSAPDKSGLPSDRFSAERTGGSVSTLTIQRTQQEDSAVYLCASSSYSPEDYSTDTQYFGPGTRLTVL.

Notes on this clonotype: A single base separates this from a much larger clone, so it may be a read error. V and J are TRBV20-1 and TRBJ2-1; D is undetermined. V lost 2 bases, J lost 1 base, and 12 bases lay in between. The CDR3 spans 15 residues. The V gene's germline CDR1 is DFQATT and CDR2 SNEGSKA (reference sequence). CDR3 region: CSARLGRPSYNEQFF. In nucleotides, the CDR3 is TGCAGTGCTAGATTAGGGCGGCCGTCCTACAATGAGCAGTTCTTC.

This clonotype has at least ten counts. The CDR3 loop reads CASSETFEQFF. CDR3 coding DNA: TGTGCCAGCAGTGAAACGTTTGAGCAGTTCTTC. The rearrangement links TRBV6-1 to TRBJ2-1; D gene unclear. The CDR3 length is 11 residues. Germline V gene data show CDR1 as MNHNS and CDR2 as SASEGT. Trimming stripped 2 bases from V and 9 bases from J, with 5 bases between.

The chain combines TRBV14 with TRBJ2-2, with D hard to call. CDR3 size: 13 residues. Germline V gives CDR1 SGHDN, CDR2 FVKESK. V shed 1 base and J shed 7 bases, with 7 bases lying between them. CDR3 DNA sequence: TGTGCCAGCAGCCAAGTATTCCGCGGGGAGCTGTTTTTT. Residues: CASSQVFRGELFF.

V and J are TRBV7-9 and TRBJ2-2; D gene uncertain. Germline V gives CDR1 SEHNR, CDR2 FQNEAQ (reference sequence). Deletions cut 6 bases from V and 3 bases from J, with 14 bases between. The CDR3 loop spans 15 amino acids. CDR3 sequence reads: CASSQNRKHTGELFF. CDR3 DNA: TGTGCCAGCAGTCAAAACAGAAAACACACCGGGGAGCTGTTTTTT. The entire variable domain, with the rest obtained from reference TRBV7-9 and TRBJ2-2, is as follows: DTGVSQNPRHKITKRGQNVTFRCDPISEHNRLYWYRQTLGQGPEFLTYFQNEAQLEKSRLLSDRFSAERPKGSFSTLEIQRTEQGDSAMYLCASSQNRKHTGELFFGEGSRLTVL.

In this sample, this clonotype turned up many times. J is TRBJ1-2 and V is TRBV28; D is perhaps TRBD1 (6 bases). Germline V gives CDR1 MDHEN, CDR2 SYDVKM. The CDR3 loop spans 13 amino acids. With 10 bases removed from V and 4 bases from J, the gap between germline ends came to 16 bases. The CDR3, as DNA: TGTGCCACCCGGGAGGGGGGCCCCTATGGCTACACCTTC. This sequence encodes CATREGGPYGYTF.

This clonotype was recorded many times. The CDR3 here is CASSLLAGRTRYTGELFF. The CDR3 nucleotides are TGTGCCAGCAGTTTATTGGCGGGGCGTACGAGGTACACCGGGGAGCTGTTTTTT. The gene calls are TRBV12-3 or TRBV12-4 and TRBJ2-2, with D possibly TRBD2 on 6 matching bases. The CDR3 is made up of 18 amino acids. Trimming cost V 2 bases and J 3 bases, with 19 bases left between them.

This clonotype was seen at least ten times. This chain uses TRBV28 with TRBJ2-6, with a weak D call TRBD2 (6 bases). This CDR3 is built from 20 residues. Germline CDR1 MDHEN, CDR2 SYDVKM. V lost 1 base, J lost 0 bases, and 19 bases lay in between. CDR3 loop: CASSLFSPGLTSSGANVLTF. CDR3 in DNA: TGTGCCAGCAGTTTATTCTCCCCGGGACTGACGAGCTCTGGGGCCAACGTCCTGACTTTC.

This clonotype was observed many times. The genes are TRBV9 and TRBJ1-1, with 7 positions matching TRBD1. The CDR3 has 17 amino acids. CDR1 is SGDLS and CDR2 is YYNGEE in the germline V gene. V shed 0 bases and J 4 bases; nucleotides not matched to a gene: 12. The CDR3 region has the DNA TGTGCCAGCAGCGTAGAGAGTTACAGGGGCGGAGGCACTGAAGCTTTCTTT. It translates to CASSVESYRGGGTEAFF.

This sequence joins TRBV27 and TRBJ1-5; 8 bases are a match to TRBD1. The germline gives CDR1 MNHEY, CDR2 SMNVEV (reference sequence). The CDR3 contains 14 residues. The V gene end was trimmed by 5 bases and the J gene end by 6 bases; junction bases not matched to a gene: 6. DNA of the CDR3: TGTGCCAGCAGTGGACAGGGTAATCGTCAGCCCCAGCATTTT. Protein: CASSGQGNRQPQHF.

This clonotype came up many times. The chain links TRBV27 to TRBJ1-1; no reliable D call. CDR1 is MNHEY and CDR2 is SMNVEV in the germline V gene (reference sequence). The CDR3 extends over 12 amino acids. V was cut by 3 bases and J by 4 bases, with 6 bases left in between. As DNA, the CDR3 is TGTGCCAGCAGTTTTGATATCACTGAAGCTTTCTTT. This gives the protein CASSFDITEAFF.

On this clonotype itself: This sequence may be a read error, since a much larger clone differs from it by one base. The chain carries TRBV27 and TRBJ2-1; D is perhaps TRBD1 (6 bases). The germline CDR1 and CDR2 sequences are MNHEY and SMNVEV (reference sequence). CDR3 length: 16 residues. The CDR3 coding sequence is TGTGCCAGCAGTCTATCTGGGACAAGCTCCTACAATGAGCAGCTCTTC. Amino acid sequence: CASSLSGTSSYNEQLF.